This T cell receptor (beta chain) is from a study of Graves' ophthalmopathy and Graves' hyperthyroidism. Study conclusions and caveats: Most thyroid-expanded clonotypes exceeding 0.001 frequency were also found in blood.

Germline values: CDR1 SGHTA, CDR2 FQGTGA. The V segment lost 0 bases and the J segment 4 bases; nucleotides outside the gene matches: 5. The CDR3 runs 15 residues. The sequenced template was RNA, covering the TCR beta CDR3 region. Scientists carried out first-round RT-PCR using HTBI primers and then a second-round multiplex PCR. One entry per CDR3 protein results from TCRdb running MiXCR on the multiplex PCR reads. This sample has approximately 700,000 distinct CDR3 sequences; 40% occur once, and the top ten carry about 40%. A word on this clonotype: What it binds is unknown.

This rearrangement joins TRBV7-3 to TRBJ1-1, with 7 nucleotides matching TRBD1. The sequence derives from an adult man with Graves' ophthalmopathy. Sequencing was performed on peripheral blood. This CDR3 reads CASSLTPGGGTEAFF. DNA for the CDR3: TGTGCCAGCAGCTTAACCCCAGGGGGTGGCACTGAAGCTTTCTTT.